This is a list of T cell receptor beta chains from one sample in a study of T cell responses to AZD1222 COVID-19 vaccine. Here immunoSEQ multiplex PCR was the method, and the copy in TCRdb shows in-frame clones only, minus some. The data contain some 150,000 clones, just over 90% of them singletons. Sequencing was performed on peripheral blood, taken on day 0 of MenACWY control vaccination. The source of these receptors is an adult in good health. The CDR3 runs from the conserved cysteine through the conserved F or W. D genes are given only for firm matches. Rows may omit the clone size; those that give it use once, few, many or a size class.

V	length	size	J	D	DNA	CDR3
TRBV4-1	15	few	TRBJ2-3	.	TGCGCCAGCAGCCAAAGCCAGGGAAGGATAGATACGCAGTATTTT	CASSQSQGRIDTQYF
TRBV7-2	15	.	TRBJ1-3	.	TGTGCCAGCAGCTTTCAAGGGAACTCTGGAAACACCATATATTTT	CASSFQGNSGNTIYF
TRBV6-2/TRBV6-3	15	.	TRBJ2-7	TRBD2	TGTGCCAGCAGTTACGGAACGGGACTAGCCTACGAGCAGTACTTC	CASSYGTGLAYEQYF
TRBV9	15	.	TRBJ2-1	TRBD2	TGTGCCAGCAGCGTAGAAGCGGGAGACTACAATGAGCAGTTCTTC	CASSVEAGDYNEQFF
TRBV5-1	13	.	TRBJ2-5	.	TGCGCCAGCAGCGCAGGGACGGGGGAGACCCAGTACTTC	CASSAGTGETQYF
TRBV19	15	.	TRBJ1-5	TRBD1	TGTGCCAGTAGTATTGCCGACAGGGGGTATCAGCCCCAGCATTTT	CASSIADRGYQPQHF
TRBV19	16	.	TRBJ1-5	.	TGTGCCAGTAGTACCGGGGCGCCCGGACAGAATCAGCCCCAGCATTTT	CASSTGAPGQNQPQHF
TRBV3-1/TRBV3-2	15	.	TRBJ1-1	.	TGTGCCAGCAGCCGATTGGATCTAAGAAACACTGAAGCTTTCTTT	CASSRLDLRNTEAFF
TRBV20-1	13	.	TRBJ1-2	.	TGCAGTGCTAGTCCTGGGAGGGAGAATGGCTACACCTTC	CSASPGRENGYTF
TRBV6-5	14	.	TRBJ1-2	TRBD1	TGTGCCAGCGACGGGACAGGGGTTGACTATGGCTACACCTTC	CASDGTGVDYGYTF
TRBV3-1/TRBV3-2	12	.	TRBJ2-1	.	TGTGCCAGCAGCCAAGGGGCGGGTGAGCAGTTCTTC	CASSQGAGEQFF
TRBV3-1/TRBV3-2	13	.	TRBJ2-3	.	TGTGCCAGCAGCCGGAGAGCTGCAGATACGCAGTATTTT	CASSRRAADTQYF
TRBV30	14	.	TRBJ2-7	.	TGTGCCTGGAGTGTTACGGACAACAATGGGGAGCAGTACTTC	CAWSVTDNNGEQYF
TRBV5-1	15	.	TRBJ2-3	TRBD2	TGCGCCAGCAGCCCGGGACTAGTCTATTCAGATACGCAGTATTTT	CASSPGLVYSDTQYF
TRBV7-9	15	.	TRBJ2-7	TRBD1	TGTGCCAGCAGCACGACGACAGGGTACGCCTACGAGCAGTACTTC	CASSTTTGYAYEQYF
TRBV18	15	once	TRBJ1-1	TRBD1	TGTGCCAGCTCACCACGCGACAGGGCCCGCACTGAAGCTTTCTTT	CASSPRDRARTEAFF
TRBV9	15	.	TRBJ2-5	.	TGTGCCAGCAGCGTTACAGGGTTTTCACAAGAGACCCAGTACTTC	CASSVTGFSQETQYF
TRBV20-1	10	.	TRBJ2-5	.	TGCAGTGCTAGGATGGAGACCCAGTACTTC	CSARMETQYF
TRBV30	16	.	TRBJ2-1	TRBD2	TGTGCCTGGGGTCTTGGACTAGCGGGAGTGTCCAATGAGCAGTTCTTC	CAWGLGLAGVSNEQFF
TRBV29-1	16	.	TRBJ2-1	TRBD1	TGCAGCGTTCTAGACAGGGGGCATCTTTCTTACAATGAGCAGTTCTTC	CSVLDRGHLSYNEQFF
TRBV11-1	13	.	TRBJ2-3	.	TGTGCCAGCAGCCTTCTGCGTAGGGATACGCAGTATTTT	CASSLLRRDTQYF
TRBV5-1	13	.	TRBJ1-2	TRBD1	TGCGCCAGCAGCAACACAGGGGGCAGTGGCTACACCTTC	CASSNTGGSGYTF
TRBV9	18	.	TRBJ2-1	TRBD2	TGTGCCAGCAGCCCGCGGACTAGCGGGAGAGTACTTCACAATGAGCAGTTCTTC	CASSPRTSGRVLHNEQFF
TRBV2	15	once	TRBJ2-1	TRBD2	TGTGCCAGCAGTGAAAGCGGGAGGGTCTACAATGAGCAGTTCTTC	CASSESGRVYNEQFF
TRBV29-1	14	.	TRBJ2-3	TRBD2	TGCAGCGTTGTCCGTAGCGGGAGGGCAGATACGCAGTATTTT	CSVVRSGRADTQYF
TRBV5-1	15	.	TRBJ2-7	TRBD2	TGCGCCAGCAGCCCTGGACTAGCGGGAGAATACGAGCAGTACTTC	CASSPGLAGEYEQYF
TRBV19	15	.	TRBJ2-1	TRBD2	TGTGCCAGTAGTATAGGTTCTAGCGGGAGGATTGAGCAGTTCTTC	CASSIGSSGRIEQFF
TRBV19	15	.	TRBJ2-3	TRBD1	TGTGCCAGTAGTATGGGACAGGAACACACAGATACGCAGTATTTT	CASSMGQEHTDTQYF
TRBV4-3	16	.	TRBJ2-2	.	TGCGCCAGCAGCCCGGCGGCCAGGGCGAACACCGGGGAGCTGTTTTTT	CASSPAARANTGELFF
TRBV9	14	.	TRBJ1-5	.	TGTGCCAGCAGCCGGGACGGGTATTATCAGCCCCAGCATTTT	CASSRDGYYQPQHF
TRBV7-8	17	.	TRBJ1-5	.	TGTGCCAGCAGCTCAACGGACTGGCACGGTGGCAATCAGCCCCAGCATTTT	CASSSTDWHGGNQPQHF
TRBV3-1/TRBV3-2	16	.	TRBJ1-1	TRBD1	TGTGCCAGCAGCCCAGGGGGGGTGTCCATGAACACTGAAGCTTTCTTT	CASSPGGVSMNTEAFF
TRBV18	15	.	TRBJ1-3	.	TGTGCCAGCTCACCACAGGGGAGCTCTGGAAACACCATATATTTT	CASSPQGSSGNTIYF
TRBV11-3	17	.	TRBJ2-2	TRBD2	TGTGCCAGCAGCCAAGCGGGCGGGAGGTTCGACACCGGGGAGCTGTTTTTT	CASSQAGGRFDTGELFF
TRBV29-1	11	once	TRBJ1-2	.	TGCAGCGTTACTATAAACTATGGCTACACCTTC	CSVTINYGYTF
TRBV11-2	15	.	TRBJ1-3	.	TGTGCCAGCAGCTTAGGAGGGGTTTCTGGAAACACCATATATTTT	CASSLGGVSGNTIYF
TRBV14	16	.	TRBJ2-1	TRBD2	TGTGCCAGCAGCCAACTGGGACTAGCGGGAGTGAATGAGCAGTTCTTC	CASSQLGLAGVNEQFF
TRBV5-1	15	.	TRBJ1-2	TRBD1	TGCGCCAGCAGCTTACAGGGAAGGGGGCTAGGAGGCTACACCTTC	CASSLQGRGLGGYTF
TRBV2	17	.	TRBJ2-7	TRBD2	TGTGCCAGCAGTCTAATTGAGGAATGGCGGGAGAGGTACGAGCAGTACTTC	CASSLIEEWRERYEQYF
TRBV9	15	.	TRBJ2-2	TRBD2	TGTGCCAGCAGCCTTCGGACTAGCGACGGCGGGGAGCTGTTTTTT	CASSLRTSDGGELFF
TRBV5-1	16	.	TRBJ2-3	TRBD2	TGCGCCAGCAGACTAACTAGCGGAGCTAGCACAGATACGCAGTATTTT	CASRLTSGASTDTQYF
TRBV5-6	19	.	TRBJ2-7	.	TGTGCCAGCAGACACCTTGGCGGGGGCAGCCAGATTAGTTCCTACGAGCAGTACTTC	CASRHLGGGSQISSYEQYF
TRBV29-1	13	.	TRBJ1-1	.	TGCAGCGTTAAAACGGCCTTCAACACTGAAGCTTTCTTT	CSVKTAFNTEAFF
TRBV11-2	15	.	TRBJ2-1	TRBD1	TGTGCCAGCAGCTTAACCCTGGACAGGAACAATGAGCAGTTCTTC	CASSLTLDRNNEQFF
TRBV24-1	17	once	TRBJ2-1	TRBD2	TGTGCCACCAGTGACTCCCTGCGGCGGGAGGGCCCCCATGAGCAGTTCTTC	CATSDSLRREGPHEQFF
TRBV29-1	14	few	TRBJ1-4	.	TGCAGCGTTGACAAAGCAGGGACTAATGAAAAACTGTTTTTT	CSVDKAGTNEKLFF
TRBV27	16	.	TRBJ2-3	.	TGTGCCAGCAGTCCCAGGACCCATCTTGCCGCAGATACGCAGTATTTT	CASSPRTHLAADTQYF
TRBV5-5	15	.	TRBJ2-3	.	TGTGCCAGCAGCATGGACGGTTTTAGCACAGATACGCAGTATTTT	CASSMDGFSTDTQYF
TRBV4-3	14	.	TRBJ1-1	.	TGCGCCAGCAGCCGGACCATTCTTGGCACTGAAGCTTTCTTT	CASSRTILGTEAFF
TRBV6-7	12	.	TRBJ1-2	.	TGTGCCAGCAATTACAGGGAGCATGGCTACACCTTC	CASNYREHGYTF
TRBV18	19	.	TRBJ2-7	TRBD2	TGTGCCAGCTCACCACAACCGGGACTAGCGGGAGTTGGTGTGGACGAGCAGTACTTC	CASSPQPGLAGVGVDEQYF
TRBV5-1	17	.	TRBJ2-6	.	TGCGCCAGCAGCCTCGGCGGAAGGACCCCTGGGGCCAACGTCCTGACTTTC	CASSLGGRTPGANVLTF
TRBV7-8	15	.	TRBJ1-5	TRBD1	TGTGCCAGCAGCCTGGACAGGGGGCTTAATCAGCCCCAGCATTTT	CASSLDRGLNQPQHF
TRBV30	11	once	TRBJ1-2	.	TGTGCCTGGAGCTACAGGGTGGGCTACACCTTC	CAWSYRVGYTF
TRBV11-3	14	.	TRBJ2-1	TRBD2	TGTGCCAGCAGCCGGAGGGAGGGCTTTGGGGAGCAGTTCTTC	CASSRREGFGEQFF